This TCR beta chain was captured by sequencing in a study of shared clonotypes between healthy human individuals. Study-wide results and limits: Researchers found naive subsets generally carried larger estimated richness than memory subsets.

With respect to this clone: What it recognizes is unknown.

Naive CD8 isolation took CD45RO-negative cells positively selected for CCR7 and excluded terminally differentiated effector memory CD45RA+ cells. Profiling relied on immunoSEQ multiplex PCR, and the TCRdb table lists in-frame clones only, not all of them. The table lists around 2.1 million clones, about 92% of them singletons. The sample consisted of naive CD8+ T cells from PBMCs. This clonotype was sampled from a man between 18 and 35 years old in good health. Some clones in this sample may be carry-over from other donors' samples.

CDR3 sequence (DNA): TGTGCCAGCAGTTATTCTTGGGGGGGAGCAATCTACGAGCAGTACTTC. Its translation is CASSYSWGGAIYEQYF. This rearrangement joins TRBV27 to TRBJ2-7, with 7 bases matching TRBD2. CDR3 length: 16 amino acids. The germline gives CDR1 MNHEY, CDR2 SMNVEV (reference sequence). With 4 bases clipped from V and 3 bases from J, the junction kept 12 bases outside the gene matches.